This T cell receptor (beta chain) was captured by sequencing in a study of blood T cell repertoires in COVID-19. Clones were read by immunoSEQ multiplex PCR, and TCRdb kept only the in-frame ones, dropping some. In the table there are 120,000 to 150,000 clones, approximately 80% of which are singletons. V lost 2 bases and J lost 3; bases outside the gene matches: 7. Germline CDR1 is SGHNT and CDR2 is YYREEE (reference sequence). The CDR3 contains 15 residues. Participant age was roughly 18 to 100 years, and participants resided in around 24 US areas. Membership in each cohort depended on participant-reported clinical history. Recovered status in Cohort 3 required two negative PCRs, clearance, or symptom resolution.

The chain combines TRBV5-4 with TRBJ1-1; 7 nucleotides align to TRBD1. Sequencing was performed on PBMCs or T cells enriched from blood (not recorded which). This clonotype originated in a middle-aged woman who had recovered from COVID-19. The CDR3 protein is CASSFEGGGYTEAFF. The CDR3 DNA reads as TGTGCCAGCAGCTTTGAAGGGGGCGGTTACACTGAAGCTTTCTTT.